The clone carrying this TCR beta chain showed up just a few times. The data belong to a study of blood T cells in healthy people across ages. The junction had 3 bases not matched to a gene; V was cut back by 0 bases and J by 0 bases. The CDR3 has 16 residues. Germline values: CDR1 DFQATT, CDR2 SNEGSKA (reference sequence). With a J-beta primer mix and a sample-barcoded 5' primer, a second PCR ran about 7 to 11 cycles. Each CDR3 protein gets one entry after TCRdb re-called the 5' RACE reads with MiXCR. The repertoire has around 750,000 distinct CDR3 sequences, about 48% of them found once; the top ten carry 40% to 50%.

The material sequenced was blood. This TCR came from a man older than 75 in good health. This sequence joins TRBV20-1 and TRBJ2-4; the match to TRBD2 covers 9 bases. CDR3 DNA sequence: TGCAGTGCTAGAGATGCGGGAGGGGGAGCCAAAAACATTCAGTACTTC. It is translated as CSARDAGGGAKNIQYF.